The 27 T cell receptor beta chains presented below share a single source sample, sequenced in a study of T cells in women clearing cervical HPV infection (dated by TCRdb to between 2018 and 2020). Library preparation employed the immunoSEQ multiplex PCR assay. Here the immuneACCESS table is served through TCRdb, limited to in-frame sequences with V and J called. Missing clones are a known gap in these copies; in checked studies unresolved V genes cover under half, and the rest lacks a known reason. The table held for this sample gives about 15,000 clones. The ten most abundant clones make up roughly a tenth of the sample. The sample comprised blood buffy coat. These receptors all stem from a woman aged 18-70 years with a cervical HPV16 infection that either progressed to CIN3+ or cleared (not recorded which).

Remarks on this clone: Read sequence stops 3 residues before the CDR3 end, and the germline J gene provides the missing end. The rearrangement uses TRBV13 and TRBJ2-1; 7 bases are a match to TRBD2. V was clipped by 1 base and J by 2 bases; unmatched bases: 2. Germline V gene data show CDR1 as PRHDT and CDR2 as FYEKMQ (reference sequence). The length of the CDR3 is 15 residues. This CDR3 is CASSLVGGTYNEQFF. The DNA read from the CDR3 is TGTGCCAGCAGCTTAGTGGGGGGGACCTACAATGAG.

In the case of this clone: Sequencing ends 3 residues short of the CDR3 end; the germline J gene provides the rest. The chain has TRBV2 and TRBJ2-3; possibly TRBD2 for D (6 bases). The CDR3 is 15 amino acids. The germline gives CDR1 SNHLY, CDR2 FYNNEI. Trimming cost V 3 bases and J 1 base, with 11 bases left between them. The CDR3 sequence: CASSDSGVGTDTQYF. CDR3 DNA, as far as it was read: TGTGCCAGCAGTGATAGCGGAGTCGGCACAGATACG.

Comments on this clone: The DNA ends 3 residues before the CDR3 does, and the rest of the CDR3 is filled in from the germline J gene. The rearrangement uses TRBV19 and TRBJ1-2, with no clear D. Between the trimmed V and J ends, which lost 7 bases and 4 bases, there was a span of 16 bases. There are 14 residues in the CDR3. Looked up from germline, CDR1 is LNHDA and CDR2 is SQIVND (reference sequence). Incomplete CDR3 DNA: TGTGCCAGTAAGACCCTGGGCAGCATCTATGGC. This sequence encodes CASKTLGSIYG. The full CDR3 sequence reads CASKTLGSIYGYTF.

As to this clone: The read falls 3 residues short of the CDR3 end, and the missing part is taken from the germline J gene. The chain links TRBV11-1 to TRBJ2-3, with 8 bases that match TRBD2. The V gene end was trimmed by 8 bases and the J gene end by 5 bases; junction bases not matched to a gene: 12. Looked up from germline, CDR1 is SGHAT and CDR2 is FQDESV (reference sequence). The CDR3 covers 15 residues. CDR3 DNA (partial): TGTGCCAGCCCTATAGCCAAGCGGGAGATAGATACG. Translation gives CASPIAKREIDT. The full CDR3 is CASPIAKREIDTQYF.

As to this clone: The read ends 3 residues early relative to the CDR3; the germline J gene fills the gap. The V gene is TRBV5-6, the J gene TRBJ2-5, with D perhaps TRBD2 (5 bases). Germline loops: CDR1 SGHDT, CDR2 YYEEEE. The V and J ends lost 4 bases and 5 bases respectively, with 6 bases between them. This CDR3 region has 11 residues. The CDR3: CASSRGETQYF. The part of the CDR3 DNA that was read is TGTGCCAGCAGCCGAGGGGAGACC.

Points on this clone: The read stops 3 residues short of the end of the CDR3; the missing end is completed from the germline J gene. The chain combines TRBV28 with TRBJ2-7; 8 bases align to TRBD1. CDR1 and CDR2 (germline): MDHEN, SYDVKM. This CDR3 spans 15 amino acids. The junction had 10 bases not matched to a gene; V was cut back by 6 bases and J by 3 bases. The CDR3 spells CASRSMTGVHYEQYF. The covered CDR3 bases are TGTGCCAGCAGATCAATGACAGGGGTCCACTACGAG.

Comment on this clone: The read falls 3 residues short of the CDR3 end, and the missing part is taken from the germline J gene. V and J are TRBV30 and TRBJ1-2; a weak D match, TRBD1 (6 bases). The V and J ends lost 5 bases and 0 bases respectively, with 10 bases between them. CDR3 length equals 13 residues. Germline V gene data show CDR1 as GTSNPN and CDR2 as SVGIG (reference sequence). The CDR3 reads CAWATGSNYGYTF. Incomplete CDR3 DNA: TGTGCCTGGGCGACAGGATCTAACTATGGC.

About this clone: The CDR3 is cut off 3 residues early in the read; its end comes from the germline J gene. The rearrangement links TRBV28 to TRBJ2-3, with unresolved D. Germline values: CDR1 MDHEN, CDR2 SYDVKM. The CDR3 is 16 residues long. V dropped 1 base and J dropped 3 bases, with 14 bases sitting between them. Partial CDR3 DNA: TGTGCCAGCAGTTTATACGGCGGAGAAATGACAGATACG. It specifies CASSLYGGEMTDT. The whole CDR3 protein is CASSLYGGEMTDTQYF.

Comment on this clone: The read terminates 3 residues before the CDR3 end, so the remaining end is supplied by the germline J gene. The J gene is TRBJ1-2, the V gene TRBV5-1, with D hard to call. Trimming took 0 bases from V and 2 from J, leaving 8 bases between them. The CDR3 is 14 residues long. Germline V CDR1 and CDR2: SGHRS, YFSETQ. Here the CDR3 reads CASSLEAANYGYTF. CDR3 DNA (partial): TGCGCCAGCAGCTTGGAGGCGGCGAACTATGGC. The variable domain in full, completed from reference TRBV5-1 and TRBJ1-2, reads KAGVTQTPRYLIKTRGQQVTLSCSPISGHRSVSWYQQTPGQGLQFLFEYFSETQRNKGNFPGRFSGRQFSNSRSEMNVSTLELGDSALYLCASSLEAANYGYTFGSGTRLTVV.

Comments on this clone: The read falls 3 residues short of the CDR3 end, and the missing part is taken from the germline J gene. V gene TRBV5-4 combines with J gene TRBJ2-2; 8 nucleotides agree with TRBD1. The V gene end was trimmed by 3 bases and the J gene end by 8 bases; junction bases not matched to a gene: 12. Germline V gives CDR1 SGHNT, CDR2 YYREEE (reference sequence). The CDR3 has 16 residues. The CDR3 DNA, read in part, is TGTGCCAGCAGCTCCTCGACAGGGGTAGTAAGGGGGGAG. Translating gives CASSSSTGVVRGE. The whole CDR3 protein reads CASSSSTGVVRGELFF.

Comment on this clone: The CDR3 is cut off 3 residues early in the read; its end comes from the germline J gene. The chain has TRBV19 and TRBJ2-3, with 12 bases lining up with TRBD1. The germline CDR1 and CDR2 sequences are LNHDA and SQIVND (reference sequence). The CDR3 has 17 amino acids. The V and J ends lost 3 bases and 4 bases, in that order; junction bases with no gene match: 8. CDR3 residues: CASSISGTGGSADTQYF. Partial CDR3 DNA: TGTGCCAGTAGTATTTCGGGGACAGGGGGCTCGGCAGATACG.

A remark on this clone: Read data end 3 residues before the CDR3 end; the end is taken from the germline J gene. The gene calls are TRBV29-1 and TRBJ2-1; 10 bases are a match to TRBD1. This CDR3 region has 13 residues. Germline assignment: CDR1 SQVTM and CDR2 ANQGSEA. V dropped 7 bases and J dropped 7; count of bases not matched to a gene: 7. The DNA read from the CDR3 is TGCAGCGGGAGGACAGGGGGGAGAAATGAG. Protein product: CSGRTGGRNE. Given in full, the CDR3 is CSGRTGGRNEQFF.

Comment on this clone: Read coverage stops 3 residues before the CDR3 terminus; the germline J gene supplies the remainder. The chain links TRBV20-1 to TRBJ2-5; a possible D gene is TRBD2 (5 bases). The V gene's germline CDR1 is DFQATT and CDR2 SNEGSKA (reference sequence). V was cut by 3 bases and J by 2 bases, with 16 bases left in between. CDR3 length: 15 amino acids. CDR3 loop: CSASSATKLQETQYF. The sequenced CDR3 bases are TGCAGTGCTAGTTCGGCGACTAAGTTACAAGAGACC.

As for this clone: Read sequence stops 3 residues before the CDR3 end, and the germline J gene provides the missing end. V and J are TRBV7-9 and TRBJ2-3; D gene unclear. The CDR3 spans 14 residues. Trimming took 1 base from V and 4 from J, leaving 9 bases between them. The germline V gene has CDR1 SEHNR and CDR2 FQNEAQ (reference sequence). The covered CDR3 bases are TGTGCCAGCAGCTTAGTCCAGTTGGCAGATACG. As protein: CASSLVQLADT. The whole CDR3 region reads CASSLVQLADTQYF. Full variable domain (remainder filled in from reference TRBV7-9 and TRBJ2-3): DTGVSQNPRHKITKRGQNVTFRCDPISEHNRLYWYRQTLGQGPEFLTYFQNEAQLEKSRLLSDRFSAERPKGSFSTLEIQRTEQGDSAMYLCASSLVQLADTQYFGPGTRLTVL.

Remarks on this clone: Sequencing ends 3 residues short of the CDR3 end; the germline J gene provides the rest. This chain joins TRBV13 and TRBJ1-2, with 8 positions matching TRBD1. The ends lost 5 bases at V and 0 bases at J; junction bases unmatched: 11. The CDR3 sequence is 17 residues long. The germline V gene has CDR1 PRHDT and CDR2 FYEKMQ (reference sequence). CDR3 region: CASSPGQGRLANYGYTF. The part of the CDR3 DNA that was read is TGTGCCAGCAGCCCAGGACAGGGCCGCTTGGCTAACTATGGC.

With regard to this clone: The observed sequence ends 3 residues before the CDR3 terminus, with the missing tail filled in from the germline J gene. The chain couples TRBV20-1 to TRBJ1-1; D perhaps matches TRBD1 (5 bases). Germline-derived CDR1 and CDR2 are DFQATT and SNEGSKA (reference sequence). The CDR3 length is 12 residues. The ends were cut back, 2 bases at V and 7 bases at J, with 11 bases in the middle. The CDR3 DNA, read in part, is TGCAGTGCTAGACGACAGACCCTTGAA. Translated: CSARRQTLE. The complete CDR3 protein is CSARRQTLEAFF.

Of note for this clone: The read ends 3 residues shy of where the CDR3 ends; the end is completed using the germline J gene. The rearrangement uses TRBV2 and TRBJ1-2; a possible D gene is TRBD1 (5 bases). The CDR3 is 12 amino acids. From germline, CDR1 is SNHLY and CDR2 FYNNEI. This CDR3 is CASSELVREYTF. The sequenced CDR3 bases are TGTGCCAGCAGTGAACTTGTCAGGGAG.

Worth noting for this clone: The read comes to an end 3 residues before the CDR3 does, leaving the germline J gene to fill in the end. This chain links TRBV20-1 with TRBJ1-6; possibly TRBD1 for D (5 bases). CDR1 and CDR2 (germline): DFQATT, SNEGSKA (reference sequence). The CDR3 has 14 residues. Trimming stripped 1 base from V and 7 bases from J, with 11 bases between. The CDR3 DNA, read in part, is TGCAGTGCTAGAGTTGGCAGGGAGAATTCACCC. Translated, it gives CSARVGRENSP. The complete CDR3 reads CSARVGRENSPLHF.

A remark on this clone: The read falls 3 residues short of the CDR3 end, and the missing part is taken from the germline J gene. This chain joins TRBV19 and TRBJ2-7; a weak D match, TRBD2 (6 bases). Trimming cost V 5 bases and J 0 bases, with 11 bases left between them. From germline, CDR1 is LNHDA and CDR2 SQIVND (reference sequence). This CDR3 has 14 amino acids. The CDR3 DNA, read in part, is TGTGCCAGTAGTTTGGGACTGGACTCCTACGAG. This sequence encodes CASSLGLDSYE. The entire CDR3 protein reads CASSLGLDSYEQYF. Full variable domain (rest looked up from reference TRBV19 and TRBJ2-7): DGGITQSPKYLFRKEGQNVTLSCEQNLNHDAMYWYRQDPGQGLRLIYYSQIVNDFQKGDIAEGYSVSREKKESFPLTVTSAQKNPTAFYLCASSLGLDSYEQYFGPGTRLTVT.

Measured by frequency, this clone is medium-sized. The read ends 3 residues shy of where the CDR3 ends; the end is completed using the germline J gene. The chain combines TRBV18 with TRBJ2-1; 7 nucleotides align to TRBD2. The V gene end was trimmed by 7 bases and the J gene end by 3 bases; junction bases not matched to a gene: 0. The CDR3 extends over 12 amino acids. The V gene's germline CDR1 is KGHSH and CDR2 LQKENI. CDR3 amino acids: CASWGGYNEQFF. The CDR3 bases that were read are TGTGCCAGCTGGGGGGGCTACAATGAG.

On this clone: The read stops 3 residues short of the end of the CDR3; the missing end is completed from the germline J gene. V is TRBV7-8 and J is TRBJ1-1; D remains ambiguous. Germline V lookup: CDR1 SGHVS, CDR2 FQNEAQ. V was pared by 0 bases and J by 4 bases, with 6 bases between. The CDR3 length is 13 residues. The CDR3 reads CASSLAQVTEAFF. The DNA read from the CDR3 is TGTGCCAGCAGCTTAGCGCAGGTCACTGAA.

With respect to this clone: The read ends 3 residues before the CDR3 terminus; that terminus is restored from the germline J gene. The rearrangement uses TRBV7-8 and TRBJ2-7; 10 positions agree with TRBD2. The CDR3 loop spans 16 amino acids. The germline gives CDR1 SGHVS, CDR2 FQNEAQ. Trimming cost V 3 bases and J 2 bases; bases outside gene matches: 7. The DNA read from the CDR3 is TGTGCCAGCAGCTTTGGGTTAGCGGGGGGTCCCTACGAG. This translates into CASSFGLAGGPYE. The entire CDR3 is CASSFGLAGGPYEQYF. Using reference TRBV7-8 and TRBJ2-7 for the parts outside the CDR3, the full variable domain is GAGVSQSPRYKVAKRGQDVALRCDPISGHVSLFWYQQALGQGPEFLTYFQNEAQLDKSGLPSDRFFAERPEGSVSTLKIQRTQQEDSAVYLCASSFGLAGGPYEQYFGPGTRLTVT.

Notes on this clone: Coverage ceases 3 residues before the CDR3 finishes, and the germline J gene fills in the end. The rearrangement uses TRBV6-1 and TRBJ2-7; TRBD2 agrees at 7 bases. Trimming cost V 1 base and J 3 bases; bases outside gene matches: 9. The CDR3 runs to 16 residues. CDR1 is MNHNS, CDR2 SASEGT, per germline. CDR3 DNA, as far as it was read: TGTGCCAGCAGTGAAGGAGAGAGGACTAGGCTCTACGAG. Protein product: CASSEGERTRLYE. The full CDR3 protein is CASSEGERTRLYEQYF.

On this clone itself: The read stops 3 residues short of the end of the CDR3; the missing end is completed from the germline J gene. The V and J genes are TRBV20-1 and TRBJ2-7; D is possibly TRBD1 (6 bases). From germline, CDR1 is DFQATT and CDR2 SNEGSKA (reference sequence). This CDR3 is built from 16 residues. Trimming cost V 1 base and J 2 bases, with 18 bases left between them. The sequenced part of the CDR3 DNA is TGCAGTGCTAGAGTGACCTCCGGGACAAATCCCTACGAG. Translation gives CSARVTSGTNPYE. The full CDR3 is CSARVTSGTNPYEQYF.

On this clone itself: The sequenced fragment ends 3 residues before the CDR3 boundary, so the rest is inferred from the germline J gene. The J gene is TRBJ2-1, the V gene TRBV20-1; 11 nucleotides match TRBD2. The CDR3 sequence is 16 residues long. Unmatched junction bases numbered 6, after V lost 3 bases and J lost 2 bases. Germline assignment: CDR1 DFQATT and CDR2 SNEGSKA (reference sequence). The part of the CDR3 DNA that was read is TGCAGTGCTAGGCCGGGACTAGCGGCAGCCTACAATGAG. Protein product: CSARPGLAAAYNE. The complete CDR3 reads CSARPGLAAAYNEQFF.

CDR3 residues: CASSVATDTQYF. The covered CDR3 bases are TGTGCCAGCAGTGTGGCAACAGATACG. The chain couples TRBV2 to TRBJ2-3; D is uncertain. Coverage ceases 3 residues before the CDR3 finishes, and the germline J gene fills in the end. Germline assignment: CDR1 SNHLY and CDR2 FYNNEI. The germline V and J ends were trimmed by 4 bases and 3 bases, with 5 bases remaining between them. This CDR3 region has 12 residues.

In the case of this clone: The read terminates 3 residues before the CDR3 end, so the remaining end is supplied by the germline J gene. The gene calls are TRBV7-7 and TRBJ1-1, with D maybe TRBD1 (5 bases). V was trimmed by 5 bases and J by 1 base, leaving 17 bases between them. The germline gives CDR1 SSHAT, CDR2 FNYEAQ (reference sequence). This CDR3 has 16 amino acids. The DNA read from the CDR3 is TGTGCCAGCAGCGCAATTCCCGTAACAGGGAACACTGAA. Amino acid sequence: CASSAIPVTGNTE. The full-length CDR3 reads as CASSAIPVTGNTEAFF.